This T cell receptor (beta chain) originates from a study of cytomegalovirus exposure and HLA in healthy donors. Here immunoSEQ multiplex PCR was the method, and the copy in TCRdb shows in-frame clones only, minus some. The sample lists 200,000 to 250,000 clones; 75% to 95% were seen once. Study-wide results and caveats: It was reported that the classifier diagnosed cytomegalovirus status with high specificity and sensitivity in both the original and validation cohorts.

Concerning this clone: Its antigen is undetermined.

Per the germline V gene, CDR1 is SGHKS and CDR2 is YYEKEE (reference sequence). The CDR3 has 14 residues. Deletions cut 3 bases from V and 0 bases from J, with 7 bases between. Sequenced: PBMCs. The genes are TRBV5-5 and TRBJ1-3; no definite D call. The TCR sequence derives from a woman aged 18-30 years in good health and CMV-seronegative. The DNA of the CDR3 is TGTGCCAGCAGCTCCCCTTCCTCTGGAAACACCATATATTTT. It codes for CASSSPSSGNTIYF.